A single T cell receptor beta chain is shown here with its context. These data come from a study of blood T cell repertoires in COVID-19. Turning to the study itself: PBMCs, B-cell-depleted T cells, or T cells provided the cDNA or gDNA that made up the material.

In the original workflow: For nucleated cells, counts were estimated from reference gene primer amplification. Only in-frame clones appear in the TCRdb table, and some are missing; sequencing was by immunoSEQ multiplex PCR. Clonal size and the V and J genes are those of that table, whereas D and trimming came from the DNA. The sample records some 170,000 clones, roughly 84% being singletons. The germline V gene encodes CDR1 KGHSH and CDR2 LQKENI. This CDR3 contains 16 residues. Trimming took 3 bases from V and 5 from J, leaving 20 bases between them. The participants were between about 18 and 95 years old and came from under 25 US areas. Participant-reported clinical history was the basis for cohort assignment.

This TCR derives from a human donor with acute COVID-19. The donor label of this sample is uncertain. The J gene is TRBJ2-7, the V gene TRBV18; possible D gene TRBD2, 7 bases. Sequenced sample: PBMCs or T cells enriched from blood (not recorded which). CDR3 sequence reads: CASSPRGRGAIDEQYF. For the CDR3, the DNA is TGTGCCAGCTCACCCCGAGGGAGGGGGGCAATCGACGAGCAGTACTTC.